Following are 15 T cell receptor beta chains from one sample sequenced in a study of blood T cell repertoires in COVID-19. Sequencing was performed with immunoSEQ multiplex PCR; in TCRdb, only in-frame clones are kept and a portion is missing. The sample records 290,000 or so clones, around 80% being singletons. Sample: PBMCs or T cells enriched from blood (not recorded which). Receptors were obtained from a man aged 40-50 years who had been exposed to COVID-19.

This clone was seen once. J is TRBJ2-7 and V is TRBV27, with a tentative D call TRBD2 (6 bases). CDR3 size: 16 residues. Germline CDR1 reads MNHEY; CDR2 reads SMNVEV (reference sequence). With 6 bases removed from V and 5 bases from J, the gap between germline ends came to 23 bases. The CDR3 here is CASRWRGRGLLDEQYF. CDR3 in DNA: TGTGCCAGCAGGTGGAGGGGTAGGGGTTTACTCGACGAGCAGTACTTC.

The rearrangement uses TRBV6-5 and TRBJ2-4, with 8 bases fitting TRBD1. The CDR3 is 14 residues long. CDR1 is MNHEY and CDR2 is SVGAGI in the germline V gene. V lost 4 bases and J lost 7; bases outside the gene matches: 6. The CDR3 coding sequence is TGTGCCAGCAGTTGGACAGGGCTTAGGAACATTCAGTACTTC. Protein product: CASSWTGLRNIQYF.

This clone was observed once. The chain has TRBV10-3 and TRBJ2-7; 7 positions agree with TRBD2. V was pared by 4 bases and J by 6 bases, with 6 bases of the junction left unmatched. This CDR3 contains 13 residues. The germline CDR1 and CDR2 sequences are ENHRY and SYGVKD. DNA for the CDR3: TGTGCCATCAGTGGGGCGGGAGTCATCGAGCAGTACTTC. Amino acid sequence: CAISGAGVIEQYF.

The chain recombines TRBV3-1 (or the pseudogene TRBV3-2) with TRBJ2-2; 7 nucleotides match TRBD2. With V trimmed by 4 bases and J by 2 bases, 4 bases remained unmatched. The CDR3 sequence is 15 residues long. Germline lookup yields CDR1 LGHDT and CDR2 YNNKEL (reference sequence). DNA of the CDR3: TGTGCCAGCAGCCCTAGCGGAGGCAACACCGGGGAGCTGTTTTTT. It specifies CASSPSGGNTGELFF.

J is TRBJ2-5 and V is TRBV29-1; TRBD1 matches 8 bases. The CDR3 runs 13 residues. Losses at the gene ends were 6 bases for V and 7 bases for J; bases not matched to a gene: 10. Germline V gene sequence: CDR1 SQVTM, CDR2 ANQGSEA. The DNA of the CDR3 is TGCAGCGTAAGAGTGACAGGGGAGGTGACCCAGTACTTC. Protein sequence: CSVRVTGEVTQYF.

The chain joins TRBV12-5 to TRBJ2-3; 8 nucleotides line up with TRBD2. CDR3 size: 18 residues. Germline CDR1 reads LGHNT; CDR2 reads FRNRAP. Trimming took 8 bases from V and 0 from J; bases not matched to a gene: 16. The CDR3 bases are TGTGCTAGTTCGGTTATCTATAGCGGGGCAGTAAGCACAGATACGCAGTATTTT. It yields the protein CASSVIYSGAVSTDTQYF.

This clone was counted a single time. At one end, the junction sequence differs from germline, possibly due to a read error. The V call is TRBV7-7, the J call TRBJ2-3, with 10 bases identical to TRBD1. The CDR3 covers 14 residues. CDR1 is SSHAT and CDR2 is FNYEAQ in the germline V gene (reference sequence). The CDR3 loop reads CASSQDRGADTQYF. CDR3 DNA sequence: TGTGCTAGCAGCCAGGACAGGGGGGCAGATACGCAGTATTTT.

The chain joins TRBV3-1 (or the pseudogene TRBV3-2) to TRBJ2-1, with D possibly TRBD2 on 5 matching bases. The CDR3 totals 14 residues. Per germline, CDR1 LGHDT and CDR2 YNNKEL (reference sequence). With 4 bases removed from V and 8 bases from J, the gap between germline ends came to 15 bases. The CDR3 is CASSLTSGVDEQFF. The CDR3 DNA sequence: TGTGCCAGCAGCCTCACTAGTGGGGTAGATGAGCAGTTCTTC.

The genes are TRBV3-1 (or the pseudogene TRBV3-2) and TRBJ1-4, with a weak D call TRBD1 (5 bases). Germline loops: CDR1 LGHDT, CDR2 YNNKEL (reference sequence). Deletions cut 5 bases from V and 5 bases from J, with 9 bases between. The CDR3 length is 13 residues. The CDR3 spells CASSAGINEKLFF. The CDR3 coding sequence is TGTGCCAGCAGCGCAGGGATAAATGAAAAACTGTTTTTT.

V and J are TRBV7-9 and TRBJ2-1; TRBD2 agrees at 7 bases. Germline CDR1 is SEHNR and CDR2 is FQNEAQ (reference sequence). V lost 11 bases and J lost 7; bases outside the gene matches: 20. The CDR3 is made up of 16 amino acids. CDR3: CACPDPTSVGGNEQFF. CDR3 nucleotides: TGTGCCTGCCCCGACCCTACTAGCGTTGGAGGTAATGAGCAGTTCTTC.

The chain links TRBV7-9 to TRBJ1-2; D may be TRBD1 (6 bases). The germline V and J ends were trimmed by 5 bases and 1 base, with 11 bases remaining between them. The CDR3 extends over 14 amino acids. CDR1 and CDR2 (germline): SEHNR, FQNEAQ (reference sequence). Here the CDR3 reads CASSTRQDNYGYTF. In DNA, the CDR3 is TGTGCCAGCAGCACCCGACAGGATAACTATGGCTACACCTTC. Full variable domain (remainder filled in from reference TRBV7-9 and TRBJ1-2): DTGVSQNPRHKITKRGQNVTFRCDPISEHNRLYWYRQTLGQGPEFLTYFQNEAQLEKSRLLSDRFSAERPKGSFSTLEIQRTEQGDSAMYLCASSTRQDNYGYTFGSGTRLTVV.

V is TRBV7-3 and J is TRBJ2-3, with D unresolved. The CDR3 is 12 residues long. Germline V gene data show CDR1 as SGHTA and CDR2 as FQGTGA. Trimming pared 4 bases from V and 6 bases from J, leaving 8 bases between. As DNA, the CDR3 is TGTGCCAGCAGCTCCCCTTTTGATACGCAGTATTTT. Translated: CASSSPFDTQYF. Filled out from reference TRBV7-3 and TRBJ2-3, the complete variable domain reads GAGVSQTPSNKVTEKGKYVELRCDPISGHTALYWYRQSLGQGPEFLIYFQGTGAADDSGLPNDRFFAVRPEGSVSTLKIQRTERGDSAVYLCASSSPFDTQYFGPGTRLTVL.

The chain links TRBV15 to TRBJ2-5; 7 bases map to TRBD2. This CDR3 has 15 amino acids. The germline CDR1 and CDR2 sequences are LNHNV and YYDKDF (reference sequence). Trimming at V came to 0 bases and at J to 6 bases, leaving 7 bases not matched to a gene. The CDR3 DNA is TGTGCCACCAGCAGAGAGCGGGAGAACCGAAAGACCCAGTACTTC. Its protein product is CATSRERENRKTQYF.

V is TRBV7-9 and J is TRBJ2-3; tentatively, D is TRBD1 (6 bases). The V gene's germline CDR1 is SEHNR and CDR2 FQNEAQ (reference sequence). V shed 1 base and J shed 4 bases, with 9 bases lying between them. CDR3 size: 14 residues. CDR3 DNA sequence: TGTGCCAGCAGCTTAGTGGGGGCCGCAGATACGCAGTATTTT. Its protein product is CASSLVGAADTQYF. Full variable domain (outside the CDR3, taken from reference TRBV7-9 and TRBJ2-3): DTGVSQNPRHKITKRGQNVTFRCDPISEHNRLYWYRQTLGQGPEFLTYFQNEAQLEKSRLLSDRFSAERPKGSFSTLEIQRTEQGDSAMYLCASSLVGAADTQYFGPGTRLTVL.

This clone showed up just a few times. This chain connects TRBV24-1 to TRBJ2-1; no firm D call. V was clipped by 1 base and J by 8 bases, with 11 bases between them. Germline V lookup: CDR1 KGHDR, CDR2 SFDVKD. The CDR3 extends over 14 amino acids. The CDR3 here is CATSDLSGRDEQFF. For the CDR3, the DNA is TGTGCCACCAGTGATTTATCGGGTCGGGATGAGCAGTTCTTC.